This T cell receptor beta chain was sequenced in a study of T cell responses to AZD1222 COVID-19 vaccine. This CDR3 region has 13 residues. Germline V gene sequence: CDR1 LNHNV, CDR2 YYDKDF (reference sequence). V was pared by 0 bases and J by 6 bases, with 6 bases between. Clones were sequenced by immunoSEQ multiplex PCR, and TCRdb holds only the in-frame ones, with some missing. Of more than 120,000 clones in the sample, roughly 87% were seen once. The chain recombines TRBV15 with TRBJ1-5; D remains ambiguous. Here the sequenced sample was peripheral blood, taken 28 days after the second dose of the MenACWY control vaccine. This sequence was found in an adult who received the MenACWY meningococcal vaccine as a control. The CDR3 DNA follows: TGTGCCACCAGCAGAGATGTCGGTCAGCCCCAGCATTTT. Protein: CATSRDVGQPQHF.